This is a list of T cell receptor beta chains from one sample in a study of blood T cell repertoires in COVID-19. Libraries were prepared by immunoSEQ multiplex PCR; TCRdb keeps only in-frame clonotypes and omits some of them. The sample includes 310,000 or so clones, around 86% of them seen just once. The sequencing sample was made of peripheral blood. The receptors stem from a woman in her fifties or sixties with acute or convalescent COVID-19. CDR3s leave out the opening cysteine and the closing phenylalanine or tryptophan. The order of the fields is clone size, V gene, CDR3 protein. The listing skips clone size in some rows; elsewhere it reads once, few, many or a size class.

NA TRBV6-1 ASSENSEYNEQF
NA TRBV27 ASSLLIGQGDHSGANVLT
NA TRBV7-6 ASSLPSTSGSNPYEQY
NA TRBV28 ALGGSKNTEAF
NA TRBV30 AWSVSDLGEQF
NA TRBV2 ASSEFRDSKDYGYT
NA TRBV2 ASQIIPSGRDEQF
NA TRBV29-1 SVALGAKNIQY
NA TRBV3-1/TRBV3-2 ASSQDPREHEQF
few TRBV7-2 ASSLRQGKAEAF
NA TRBV7-3 ASSPLGRDADNEQF
NA TRBV27 ASSSIAGLNTGELF
NA TRBV9 ASSVVTGDGSNYGYT
NA TRBV6-2/TRBV6-3 ASSYSGTGGKDTQY
once TRBV28 ASSLRQRAYNEQF
NA TRBV11-3 ASSLNRGTDTQY
NA TRBV5-1 ASSADTGATEAF
NA TRBV24-1 ATSDNLAGGTQY
NA TRBV5-1 ASSYRDRVTDTQY
NA TRBV19 ASSWSPSPSTDTQY
NA TRBV9 ASSVAGGPTGELF
NA TRBV6-6 ASSAGPQPQH
NA TRBV4-1 ASGPEGGPLGYT
NA TRBV20-1 SASQGAGGRLQPQH